Shown below are 9 T cell receptor beta chains from a single sample sequenced in a study of monozygotic twins with inflammatory bowel disease. Each CDR3 protein gets one entry in TCRdb, which reprocessed the 5' RACE reads and gives no DNA. The sample table includes about 300,000 distinct CDR3 sequences. The sample comprised blood. These receptors were collected from a human donor with ulcerative colitis or Crohn's disease, or a healthy co-twin of an affected twin (not recorded which).

The chain has TRBV6-2 or TRBV6-3 and TRBJ2-1; TCRdb reports TRBD2, a call that lacks DNA to check it against. Germline values: CDR1 MNHEY, CDR2 SVGEGT. This CDR3 region has 15 residues. CDR3 protein: CASRIPGLGSDEQFF.

V and J are TRBV12-3 or TRBV12-4 and TRBJ2-1. The CDR3 has 12 residues. CDR3 sequence reads: CASSEGAYEQFF.

The V gene is TRBV5-1, the J gene TRBJ1-5; TCRdb proposes TRBD1, but this gene call is untestable without DNA. Germline values: CDR1 SGHRS, CDR2 YFSETQ. CDR3 length equals 15 residues. CDR3 sequence reads: CASSTLPGQGQPQHF.

V gene TRBV5-8 combines with J gene TRBJ2-1; the D gene TCRdb calls, TRBD2, cannot be checked with no DNA. The germline V gene encodes CDR1 SGHTS and CDR2 YDEGEE. This CDR3 contains 17 residues. This chain's CDR3 is CASSPRTSGSSYNEQFF.

The chain recombines TRBV20-1 with TRBJ1-1. In germline, CDR1 is DFQATT, CDR2 SNEGSKA (reference sequence). This CDR3 is 12 amino acids long. The CDR3 loop is CSARDGNTEAFF.

V gene TRBV20-1 combines with J gene TRBJ2-7; lacking DNA, the TRBD1 call made by TCRdb goes unchecked. CDR3 length: 13 amino acids. Germline CDR1 and CDR2: DFQATT and SNEGSKA (reference sequence). CDR3 loop: CSLVDRATYEQYF.

The V gene is TRBV5-1, the J gene TRBJ2-2; TCRdb's assignment of TRBD2 cannot be checked, as there is no DNA. Per the germline V gene, CDR1 is SGHRS and CDR2 is YFSETQ. The CDR3 has 17 amino acids. CDR3 amino acids: CASSYGLAGVRAGELFF.

The gene calls are TRBV6-1 and TRBJ1-5; TCRdb outputs TRBD1, but without DNA this stays unchecked. CDR1 and CDR2 from the germline V gene are MNHNS and SASEGT. CDR3 length: 15 amino acids. The CDR3 sequence: CASSSSETKNQPQHF.

The CDR3 protein is CAIRPVDSSEAFF. The chain carries TRBV10-3 and TRBJ1-1; TCRdb designates TRBD1, a call that cannot be tested without DNA. Germline-derived CDR1 and CDR2 are ENHRY and SYGVKD. The CDR3 spans 13 residues.